This entry lists 17 T cell receptor beta chains sequenced from one sample in a study of shared clonotypes between healthy human individuals. Data came from immunoSEQ multiplex PCR; TCRdb stores just in-frame clones and leaves some out. The data contain about 560,000 clones, around 76% of them singletons. Sequencing was done on a sample of PBMCs. These receptors were taken from a woman between 35 and 50 years old in good health. Some clones in this sample may be carry-over from other donors' samples.

V and J are TRBV5-6 and TRBJ2-5; the match to TRBD2 covers 7 bases. The J call is doubtful: the DNA matches TRBJ2-7 better. There are 19 residues in the CDR3. Germline V gives CDR1 SGHDT, CDR2 YYEEEE. CDR3 region: CASSRTFRPSGFSSYEQYF. The CDR3 region has the DNA TGTGCCAGCAGCCGAACATTTAGGCCTAGCGGATTTTCCTCCTACGAGCAGTACTTC.

This clone was observed at least ten times. The CDR3 DNA reads as TGCGCCAGTCACCTCAGGGGGGGATCTGAAGCTTTCTTT. It is translated as CASHLRGGSEAFF. The rearrangement joins TRBV5-1 to TRBJ1-1; 7 bases are a match to TRBD1. CDR1 is SGHRS, CDR2 YFSETQ, per germline. The V and J ends lost 8 bases and 6 bases, in that order; junction bases with no gene match: 10. CDR3 size: 13 residues.

The chain employs TRBV4-2 and TRBJ2-2; no clear D. With 4 bases removed from V and 0 bases from J, the gap between germline ends came to 12 bases. The CDR3 has 16 residues. CDR1 and CDR2 (germline): LGHNA, YNFKEQ. In nucleotides, the CDR3 is TGTGCCAGCAGCCCGATACAAAGAACGAACACCGGGGAGCTGTTTTTT. Translated: CASSPIQRTNTGELFF.

The genes are TRBV5-4 and TRBJ1-2; 10 bases are shared with TRBD1. Germline trimming cut 4 bases from V and 8 bases from J; bases unmatched to any gene: 11. CDR3 length: 15 residues. Germline assignment: CDR1 SGHNT and CDR2 YYREEE (reference sequence). The CDR3, as DNA: TGTGCCAGCAGCGTCCAGGGACAGGGGATACGAGGCTACACCTTC. Protein: CASSVQGQGIRGYTF.

This clone appeared a few times. CDR3 loop: CASSSALAASYEQYF. The DNA for the CDR3 is TGTGCCAGCAGTTCCGCACTAGCGGCCTCCTACGAGCAGTACTTC. The chain carries TRBV27 and TRBJ2-7, with 8 bases that match TRBD2. The CDR3 has 15 residues. CDR1 is MNHEY and CDR2 is SMNVEV in the germline V gene (reference sequence). Trimming removed 4 bases from V and 0 bases from J; junction bases left unmatched: 5.

This clone was seen ten or more times. The chain employs TRBV15 and TRBJ1-1, with D possibly being TRBD1 (5 bases). CDR1 and CDR2 from the germline V gene are LNHNV and YYDKDF (reference sequence). Trimming took off 8 bases at V and 5 bases at J, with 15 bases between the two ends. This CDR3 is built from 13 residues. This CDR3 is CATGAWGVTEAFF. The CDR3 nucleotides are TGTGCCACCGGCGCATGGGGGGTAACTGAAGCTTTCTTT.

The chain couples TRBV27 to TRBJ2-1; TRBD2 is a possible D gene (5 bases). Germline V gene sequence: CDR1 MNHEY, CDR2 SMNVEV (reference sequence). The CDR3 is 13 residues long. Trimming cost V 6 bases and J 9 bases, with 15 bases left between them. The CDR3 bases are TGTGCCAGCAGCCACAGAGGGATCGGTGAGCAGTTCTTC. This encodes CASSHRGIGEQFF.

The chain uses TRBV7-3 and TRBJ1-1, with TRBD1 as a possible D gene (5 bases). Trimming took off 3 bases at V and 4 bases at J, with 9 bases between the two ends. The CDR3 totals 13 residues. From germline, CDR1 is SGHTA and CDR2 FQGTGA. The CDR3 DNA follows: TGTGCCAGCAGCTTTGGGGGAGTCACTGAAGCTTTCTTT. It yields the protein CASSFGGVTEAFF.

For this clone: Since a far larger clone is one base different, this is likely a read error. Other DNA sequences in the same sample also yield this CDR3. This chain uses TRBV29-1 with TRBJ1-3; the D is unclear. The CDR3 runs 13 residues. Germline values: CDR1 SQVTM, CDR2 ANQGSEA. CDR3 nucleotides: TGCAGTGGTGGTAGGGCAGACGGAAACACCATATATTTT. Translation gives CSGGRADGNTIYF.

This clone turned up a few times. This rearrangement joins TRBV30 to TRBJ2-2; 8 nucleotides align to TRBD2. J gave up 6 bases and V 4 bases, and 10 bases lay outside the gene matches. The germline CDR1 and CDR2 sequences are GTSNPN and SVGIG (reference sequence). This CDR3 region has 15 residues. The CDR3 is CAWTPGGRAAGELFF. The CDR3 nucleotides are TGTGCCTGGACCCCGGGAGGGAGGGCGGCCGGGGAGCTGTTTTTT.

V is TRBV19 and J is TRBJ2-1; possibly TRBD1 for D (6 bases). The V and J ends lost 5 bases and 13 bases respectively, with 21 bases between them. CDR3 length: 14 amino acids. Germline V CDR1 and CDR2: LNHDA, SQIVND (reference sequence). The CDR3 loop reads CASSGPVGTSHQFF. The CDR3 DNA reads TGTGCCAGTAGTGGGCCCGTCGGGACATCCCATCAGTTCTTC.

The V gene is TRBV10-2, the J gene TRBJ2-1; D may correspond to TRBD1 or TRBD2 (5 bases each). The CDR3 covers 14 residues. CDR1 and CDR2 from the germline V gene are WSHSY and SAAADI. Between the trimmed V and J ends, which lost 5 bases and 9 bases, there was a span of 17 bases. The CDR3 coding sequence is TGCGCCAGCAGTCGGGGACCCCCCGGTGCTGAGCAGTTCTTC. It yields the protein CASSRGPPGAEQFF.

In regard to this clone: A much larger clone differs by one base, so this may be a read error. V usage is TRBV7-6 and J usage is TRBJ2-5; no firm D call. Trimming took off 5 bases at V and 2 bases at J, with 3 bases between the two ends. This CDR3 is built from 11 residues. Per germline, CDR1 SGHVS and CDR2 FNYEAQ. CDR3 DNA: TGTGCCAGCAGCGTACAAGAGACCCAGTACTTC. Its translation is CASSVQETQYF.

A note on this clone: Other DNA sequences in this sample translate to the same CDR3. The chain recombines TRBV11-3 with TRBJ2-3; no clear D. V lost 3 bases, J lost 0 bases, and 7 bases lay in between. CDR3 length equals 14 residues. Germline V gives CDR1 SGHNT, CDR2 YENEEA. CDR3 protein: CASSLGQSTDTQYF. The CDR3 DNA reads as TGTGCCAGCAGCTTGGGTCAAAGCACAGATACGCAGTATTTT.

CDR3 sequence reads: CASSLGAGIRTNTQYF. CDR3 sequence (DNA): TGCGCCAGCAGCTTGGGCGCGGGTATACGCACGAATACGCAGTATTTT. The chain is built from TRBV5-1 and TRBJ2-3, with D tentatively TRBD2 (5 bases). Germline lookup yields CDR1 SGHRS and CDR2 YFSETQ. V lost 0 bases, J lost 7 bases, and 18 bases lay in between. The CDR3 is 16 residues long.

This clone was observed a single time. The chain joins TRBV4-1 to TRBJ1-2, with 7 bases that match TRBD1. The CDR3 has 17 residues. Germline loops: CDR1 MGHRA, CDR2 YSYEKL. Trimming at V came to 1 base and at J to 0 bases, leaving 8 bases not matched to a gene. The CDR3 reads CASSQGGRGGANYGYTF. CDR3 nucleotides: TGCGCCAGCAGCCAAGGAGGCAGGGGGGGGGCTAACTATGGCTACACCTTC.

The chain carries TRBV9 and TRBJ2-5; no firm D call. Germline V gene data show CDR1 as SGDLS and CDR2 as YYNGEE. The CDR3 loop spans 10 amino acids. Trimming took off 9 bases at V and 5 bases at J, with 8 bases between the two ends. The chain's CDR3 is CATRWETQYF. CDR3 in DNA: TGTGCCACACGTTGGGAGACCCAGTACTTC. Drawing the rest from reference TRBV9 and TRBJ2-5, the complete variable domain is DSGVTQTPKHLITATGQRVTLRCSPRSGDLSVYWYQQSLDQGLQFLIQYYNGEERAKGNILERFSAQQFPDLHSELNLSSLELGDSALYFCATRWETQYFGPGTRLLVL.